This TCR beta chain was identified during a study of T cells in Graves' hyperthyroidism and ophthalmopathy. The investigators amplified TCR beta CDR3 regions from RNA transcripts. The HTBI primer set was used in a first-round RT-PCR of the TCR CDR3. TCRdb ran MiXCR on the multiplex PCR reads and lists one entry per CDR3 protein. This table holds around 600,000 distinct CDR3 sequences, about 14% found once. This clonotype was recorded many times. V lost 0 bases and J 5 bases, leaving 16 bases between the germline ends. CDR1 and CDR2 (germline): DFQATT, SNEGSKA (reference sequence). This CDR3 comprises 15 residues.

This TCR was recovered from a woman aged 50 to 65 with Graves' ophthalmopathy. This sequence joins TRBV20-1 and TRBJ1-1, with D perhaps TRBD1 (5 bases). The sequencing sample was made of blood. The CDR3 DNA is TGCAGTGCTAGAGATTCGAGGGGCGGGGAAACTGAAGCTTTCTTT. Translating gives CSARDSRGGETEAFF.